This is a list of T cell receptor beta chains from one sample in a study of blood T cell repertoires in COVID-19. Profiling relied on immunoSEQ multiplex PCR, and the TCRdb table lists in-frame clones only, not all of them. The sample includes around 230,000 clones, about 80% of them seen just once. Material for sequencing was peripheral blood. Receptors originate from a woman older than 75 with acute or convalescent COVID-19. Both conserved end residues are part of each CDR3. D genes are given only for firm matches. Some rows mark clone size as missing; the rest say once, few, many or name a class of expanded clone.

j_call cdr3_length clone_size v_call d_call cdr3_aa cdr3_nt
TRBJ2-5 14 few TRBV2 TRBD1 CASSPTGTVETQYF TGTGCCAGCAGTCCGACAGGGACGGTCGAGACCCAGTACTTC
TRBJ1-5 13 - TRBV14 - CASSQDEGSAQHF TGTGCCAGCAGCCAAGATGAGGGTTCAGCCCAGCATTTT
TRBJ2-2 14 - TRBV10-3 - CAISEKQGTGELFF TGTGCCATCAGTGAGAAACAGGGCACCGGGGAGCTGTTTTTT
TRBJ1-6 13 - TRBV28 - CASSLTEDSPLHF TGTGCCAGCAGTTTGACAGAAGATTCACCCCTCCACTTT
TRBJ1-5 16 - TRBV28 - CASSTRGGNSNQPQHF TGTGCCAGCAGTACCCGGGGGGGTAATAGCAATCAGCCCCAGCATTTT
TRBJ1-5 14 few TRBV3-1/TRBV3-2 TRBD1 CASSQGTGFRPQHF TGTGCCAGCAGCCAAGGGACAGGATTTAGGCCCCAGCATTTT
TRBJ1-2 15 few TRBV6-1 - CASSEPGGPNYGYTF TGTGCCAGCAGTGAACCCGGCGGGCCTAACTATGGCTACACCTTC
TRBJ2-1 13 - TRBV29-1 - CSSVLGGANEQFF TGCAGCTCTGTCCTGGGGGGGGCCAATGAGCAGTTCTTC
TRBJ1-5 15 - TRBV11-2 - CASSLSQGKAQPQHF TGTGCCAGCAGCCTATCCCAGGGTAAGGCTCAGCCCCAGCATTTT
TRBJ1-2 14 - TRBV5-8 - CASSLRGPNYGYTF TGTGCCAGCAGCTTAAGGGGCCCTAACTATGGCTACACCTTC
TRBJ1-5 18 - TRBV28 - CASTPVGNRVGGNQPQHF TGTGCCAGCACCCCTGTGGGGAACAGGGTCGGGGGCAATCAGCCCCAGCATTTT
TRBJ1-3 15 - TRBV28 TRBD1 CASRNRGSSGNTIYF TGTGCCAGCAGAAACAGGGGTAGCTCTGGAAACACCATATATTTT
TRBJ2-1 12 once TRBV5-1 - CASSIGGNEQFF TGCGCCAGCAGTATAGGCGGCAATGAGCAGTTCTTC
TRBJ1-5 14 - TRBV6-5 - CASSPTFSNQPQHF TGTGCCAGCAGCCCGACATTTAGCAATCAGCCCCAGCATTTT
TRBJ2-1 16 once TRBV19 TRBD2 CASSKVSGGFYNEQFF TGTGCCAGTAGTAAAGTTAGCGGGGGTTTCTACAATGAGCAGTTCTTC
TRBJ1-6 15 - TRBV7-2 - CASSVLQGGNSPLHF TGTGCCAGCAGCGTTTTACAGGGTGGTAATTCACCCCTCCACTTT
TRBJ1-2 13 few TRBV12-3/TRBV12-4 TRBD1 CASTPGQGSGYTF TGTGCCAGCACCCCGGGACAGGGGTCTGGCTACACCTTC
TRBJ1-4 15 - TRBV28 - CASSLPGTSREKLFF TGTGCCAGCAGTCTCCCCGGGACTTCGAGGGAAAAACTGTTTTTT
TRBJ2-7 15 - TRBV27 - CASSASQGLGFYQYF TGTGCCAGCTCTGCCTCACAGGGCTTGGGGTTTTACCAGTACTTC
TRBJ2-2 13 - TRBV2 TRBD1 CVSTQTGTGELFF TGTGTCAGCACTCAGACAGGGACCGGGGAGCTGTTTTTT
TRBJ1-2 13 - TRBV28 - CASSSGFGYGYTF TGTGCCAGCAGCTCAGGTTTCGGCTATGGCTACACCTTC
TRBJ2-7 14 - TRBV6-6 TRBD1 CASRRDRESSEQYF TGTGCCAGCAGAAGGGACAGGGAAAGCTCCGAGCAGTACTTC
TRBJ1-2 14 - TRBV11-2 - CASSFRTTSYGYTF TGTGCCAGCAGCTTTAGGACAACTTCCTATGGCTACACCTTC
TRBJ2-3 16 once TRBV28 - CASSLPGLKATDTQYF TGTGCCAGCAGTTTACCGGGACTGAAAGCCACAGATACGCAGTATTTT
TRBJ2-5 12 few TRBV7-9 TRBD2 CASSSTSGGQYF TGTGCCAGCAGCTCGACTAGCGGGGGTCAGTACTTC
TRBJ1-6 16 once TRBV2 TRBD1 CASRSGQGGYNSPLHF TGTGCCAGCAGATCCGGACAGGGCGGCTATAATTCACCCCTCCACTTT
TRBJ1-4 14 - TRBV28 TRBD1 CASSLYRGNEKLFF TGTGCCAGCAGTTTGTACAGGGGGAATGAAAAACTGTTTTTT
TRBJ1-1 15 - TRBV18 - CASSPPIYGNTEAFF TGTGCCAGCTCACCACCGATTTACGGGAACACTGAAGCTTTCTTT
TRBJ2-7 13 - TRBV2 TRBD1 CASSRDRVYEQYF TGTGCCAGCAGTCGGGACAGGGTCTACGAGCAGTACTTC
TRBJ2-7 16 - TRBV5-1 - CASSFGQGFGTYEQYF TGCGCCAGCAGCTTCGGGCAGGGCTTCGGTACGTACGAGCAGTACTTC
TRBJ1-4 17 - TRBV7-9 TRBD1 CASSLGLTGGESEKLFF TGTGCCAGCAGCTTAGGCTTAACAGGGGGCGAAAGTGAAAAACTGTTTTTT
TRBJ2-1 14 - TRBV6-4 TRBD1 CASSEGQGYDEQFF TGTGCCAGCAGTGAGGGACAGGGGTACGATGAGCAGTTCTTC
TRBJ2-2 16 - TRBV11-2 TRBD2 CASSYLAGGQSGELFF TGTGCCAGCAGTTACCTAGCGGGGGGACAATCCGGGGAGCTGTTTTTT
TRBJ2-2 15 few TRBV19 TRBD1 CASSMRTGLAGELFF TGTGCCAGTAGTATGCGGACAGGGTTAGCCGGGGAGCTGTTTTTT
TRBJ1-5 17 - TRBV24-1 - CATSEAGTFILSQPQHF TGTGCCACCAGTGAAGCCGGGACATTTATTTTAAGTCAGCCCCAGCATTTT
TRBJ2-2 15 few TRBV27 - CASSLGRLNTGELFF TGTGCCAGCAGTTTGGGGAGGCTGAACACCGGGGAGCTGTTTTTT
TRBJ1-2 15 - TRBV28 TRBD1 CASSLPGGGNYGYTF TGTGCCAGCAGTTTACCAGGGGGCGGTAACTATGGCTACACCTTC
TRBJ1-2 14 few TRBV28 TRBD1 CASSLADREYGYTF TGTGCCAGCAGTTTAGCTGACAGGGAGTATGGCTACACCTTC
TRBJ2-3 18 - TRBV13 TRBD2 CASSLGIGAGARTDTQYF TGTGCCAGCAGCTTAGGTATCGGAGCGGGGGCCCGCACAGATACGCAGTATTTT
TRBJ2-7 15 - TRBV28 TRBD2 CASRSSGLGIGEQYF TGTGCCAGCAGATCTAGCGGGCTTGGTATAGGGGAGCAGTACTTC
TRBJ1-1 13 - TRBV19 - CASTQRGPTEAFF TGTGCCAGTACCCAGCGGGGACCCACTGAAGCTTTCTTT